This T cell receptor beta chain originates from a study of Graves' ophthalmopathy and Graves' hyperthyroidism. Broader study findings: Clonotypes were expanded in thyroid at above 0.001 frequency, and most also appeared in blood.

The germline V and J ends were trimmed by 3 bases and 5 bases, with 16 bases remaining between them. The CDR3 has 15 amino acids. The germline V gene has CDR1 ENHRY and CDR2 SYGVKD. A note on this clonotype: Its antigen is still unknown.

Amplification of the TCR beta CDR3 regions used RNA transcripts (as template). HTBI primers primed a first-round RT-PCR, and a second-round multiplex PCR followed. From the multiplex PCR reads, TCRdb called clonotypes with MiXCR, one entry per CDR3 protein. The sample has approximately 160,000 distinct CDR3 sequences; around 39% are singletons. This clonotype originated in a man aged 25 to 40 with Graves' ophthalmopathy. Sequencing was done on a sample of peripheral blood. The chain recombines TRBV10-3 with TRBJ1-2; D unresolved. The CDR3: CAISDTWAPGYGYTF. The CDR3 DNA follows: TGTGCCATCAGTGATACGTGGGCTCCGGGGTATGGCTACACCTTC.